Below, one T cell receptor beta chain is given with its context. Its matching antigen is unknown. This sample was included in a study of long-term antiretroviral therapy in people with HIV. The authors ran the immunoSEQ assay, v3.0, at survey level. The protocol was immunoSEQ multiplex PCR, while the TCRdb copy is restricted to in-frame clones and leaves out a portion. The sample has some 22,000 clones, around 90% seen once. General study results and limits: Spans of CDR3 length were tighter for HIV repertoires than for controls.

The CDR3 spans 13 residues. From germline, CDR1 is LNHDA and CDR2 SQIVND (reference sequence). The V end was cut by 1 base, the J end by 7 bases, with 8 bases between. Donors needed at least one pre-ART PBMC sample plus at least two post-ART samples. Before DNA extraction, 1-10 million cryopreserved PBMC were held in the samples. The chain has TRBV19 and TRBJ1-5, with D maybe TRBD1 (5 bases). The sequence came from a man in his sixties with HIV. Sequencing was performed on unsorted PBMCs, taken 2.3 years after starting antiretroviral therapy. CDR3 sequence reads: CASSIGWGQPQHF. Written as DNA, the CDR3 is TGTGCCAGTAGTATAGGTTGGGGGCAGCCCCAGCATTTT.